This T cell receptor beta chain comes out of a study of identical twins. V shed 3 bases and J 3 bases; nucleotides not matched to a gene: 5. Germline CDR1 and CDR2: LGHNA and YNFKEQ. The length of the CDR3 is 16 residues. Findings and limits, study-wide: Models underestimated TCR alpha sharing (out-of-frame) in monozygotic twins.

Note on this clonotype: Its cognate antigen is unknown.

Template switching, a step in the protocol, added a universal primer site, and cDNA carried unique molecular identifiers. Each CDR3 protein is one row after TCRdb ran MiXCR on the 5' RACE reads. The sample has roughly 470,000 distinct CDR3 sequences; over 11% are singletons. This sample was also put to use in a study of yellow fever vaccine responses in identical twins.

This chain uses TRBV4-2 with TRBJ2-3; 11 bases line up with TRBD2. Sequenced input: CD4+ T cells sorted from blood. This TCR was sampled from a woman aged 18-29 years in good health. CDR3 DNA: TGTGCCAGCAGCCAGAACCGACTAGCGGGGACAGATACGCAGTATTTT. Protein: CASSQNRLAGTDTQYF.